Following are 7 T cell receptor beta chains from one sample sequenced in a study of T cell responses to AZD1222 COVID-19 vaccine. Assay: immunoSEQ multiplex PCR; the TCRdb copy retains only in-frame clones and omits some. The table lists 100,000 to 120,000 clones, roughly 90% of them singletons. The input for sequencing was peripheral blood, taken on day 0 of AZD1222 vaccination. Every receptor here comes from an adult in good health.

This clone is a singleton in its sample. The chain joins TRBV19 to TRBJ1-6, with no clear D. CDR1 and CDR2 from the germline V gene are LNHDA and SQIVND (reference sequence). Trimming stripped 0 bases from V and 7 bases from J, with 16 bases between. The CDR3 contains 17 residues. For the CDR3, the DNA is TGTGCCAGTAGTATAGATCTTTTTAGGGCAGCAAATTCACCCCTCCACTTT. It codes for CASSIDLFRAANSPLHF. Supplemented by reference TRBV19 and TRBJ1-6, the full variable domain reads DGGITQSPKYLFRKEGQNVTLSCEQNLNHDAMYWYRQDPGQGLRLIYYSQIVNDFQKGDIAEGYSVSREKKESFPLTVTSAQKNPTAFYLCASSIDLFRAANSPLHFGNGTRLTVT.

Worth noting for this clone: Its ends do not fully match the called genes, so a read error is possible. This chain links TRBV7-2 with TRBJ1-5; D is possibly TRBD1 (5 bases). CDR1 SGHTA and CDR2 FQGNSA come from the germline V gene. The CDR3 contains 14 residues. CDR3 sequence reads: CASSLEWGGRGKDF. CDR3 nucleotides: TGTGCCAGCAGCTTAGAGTGGGGGGGACGAGGAAAAGATTTT.

The V gene is TRBV6-6, the J gene TRBJ1-6; 9 bases map to TRBD1. CDR3 length: 16 residues. The V gene's germline CDR1 is MNHNY and CDR2 SVGAGI (reference sequence). The V segment lost 5 bases and the J segment 8 bases; nucleotides outside the gene matches: 10. The CDR3 DNA is TGTGCCAGCAGTCCCACGAGGGACAGGGCACATTCACCCCTCCACTTT. Translated, it gives CASSPTRDRAHSPLHF.

The chain carries TRBV19 and TRBJ2-2; D gene uncertain. V was trimmed by 4 bases and J by 1 base, leaving 4 bases between them. Germline loops: CDR1 LNHDA, CDR2 SQIVND (reference sequence). The CDR3 has 13 amino acids. Written as DNA, the CDR3 is TGTGCCAGTAGTAGGTGGAACACCGGGGAGCTGTTTTTT. Amino acid sequence: CASSRWNTGELFF.

This clone appeared a single time. As DNA, the CDR3 is TGTGCCAGCAGTGAACCGGGACAGTTCTACGAGCAGTACTTC. Residues: CASSEPGQFYEQYF. The chain is built from TRBV6-1 and TRBJ2-7; 7 bases agree with TRBD1. The trim removed 2 bases at V and 3 bases at J, leaving 4 bases unmatched. The CDR3 is made up of 14 amino acids. The V gene's germline CDR1 is MNHNS and CDR2 SASEGT.

This chain uses TRBV28 with TRBJ1-3; the D gene is possibly TRBD1 (6 bases). The CDR3 contains 14 residues. Trimming left V 8 bases short and J 4 bases short, with 15 bases between. The germline V gene encodes CDR1 MDHEN and CDR2 SYDVKM. This CDR3 is CASRVTGPGNTIYF. CDR3 sequence (DNA): TGTGCCAGCCGTGTCACAGGGCCGGGAAACACCATATATTTT.

The V and J genes are TRBV18 and TRBJ2-7; TRBD1 matches 7 bases. Trimming at V came to 6 bases and at J to 2 bases, leaving 16 bases not matched to a gene. Germline V lookup: CDR1 KGHSH, CDR2 LQKENI. The CDR3 extends over 17 amino acids. CDR3 sequence: CASSRTQVRDSPYEQYF. The CDR3 DNA reads TGTGCCAGCTCCCGCACCCAGGTCCGGGACAGCCCCTACGAGCAGTACTTC.